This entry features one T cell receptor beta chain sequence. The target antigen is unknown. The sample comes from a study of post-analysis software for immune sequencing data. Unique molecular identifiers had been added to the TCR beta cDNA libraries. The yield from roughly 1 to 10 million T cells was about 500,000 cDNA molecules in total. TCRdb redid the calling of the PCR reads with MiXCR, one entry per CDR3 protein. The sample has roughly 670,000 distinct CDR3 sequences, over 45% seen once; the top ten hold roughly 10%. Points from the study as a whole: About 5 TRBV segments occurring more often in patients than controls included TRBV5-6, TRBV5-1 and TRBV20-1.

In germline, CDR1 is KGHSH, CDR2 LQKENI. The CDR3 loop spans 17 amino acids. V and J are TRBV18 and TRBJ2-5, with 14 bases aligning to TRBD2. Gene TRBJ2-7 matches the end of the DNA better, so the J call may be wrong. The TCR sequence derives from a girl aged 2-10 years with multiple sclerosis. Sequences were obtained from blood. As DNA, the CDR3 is TGTGCCAGCTCACCACCTAATAGACTAGCGGGAGGGGCCGAGCAGTACTTC. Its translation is CASSPPNRLAGGAEQYF.